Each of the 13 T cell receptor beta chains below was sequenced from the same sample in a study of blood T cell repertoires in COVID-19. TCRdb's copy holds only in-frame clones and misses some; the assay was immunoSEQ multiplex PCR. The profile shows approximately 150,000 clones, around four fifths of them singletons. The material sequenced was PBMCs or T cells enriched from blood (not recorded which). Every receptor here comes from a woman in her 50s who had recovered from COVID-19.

The CDR3 DNA sequence: TGTGCCAGCAGAGGGGCTTCTTTAGGCTACACCTTC. This gives the protein CASRGASLGYTF. The chain uses TRBV2 and TRBJ1-2; maybe TRBD1 (5 bases). V lost 6 bases and J lost 8, with 13 bases in between. Germline values: CDR1 SNHLY, CDR2 FYNNEI. The CDR3 covers 12 residues.

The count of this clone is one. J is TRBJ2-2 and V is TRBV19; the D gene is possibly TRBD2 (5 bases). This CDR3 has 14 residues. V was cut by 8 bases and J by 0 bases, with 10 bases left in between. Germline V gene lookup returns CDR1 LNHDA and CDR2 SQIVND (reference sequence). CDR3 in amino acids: CASRTSPNTGELFF. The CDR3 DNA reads TGTGCCAGTCGGACTTCGCCGAACACCGGGGAGCTGTTTTTT. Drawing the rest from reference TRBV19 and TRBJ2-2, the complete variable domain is DGGITQSPKYLFRKEGQNVTLSCEQNLNHDAMYWYRQDPGQGLRLIYYSQIVNDFQKGDIAEGYSVSREKKESFPLTVTSAQKNPTAFYLCASRTSPNTGELFFGEGSRLTVL.

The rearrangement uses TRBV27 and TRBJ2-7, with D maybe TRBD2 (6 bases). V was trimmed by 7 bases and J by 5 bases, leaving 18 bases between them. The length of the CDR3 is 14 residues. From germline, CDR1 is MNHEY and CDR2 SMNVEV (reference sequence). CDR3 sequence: CASKIGGGGNEQYF. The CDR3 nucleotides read TGTGCCAGCAAAATCGGCGGTGGGGGGAACGAGCAGTACTTC.

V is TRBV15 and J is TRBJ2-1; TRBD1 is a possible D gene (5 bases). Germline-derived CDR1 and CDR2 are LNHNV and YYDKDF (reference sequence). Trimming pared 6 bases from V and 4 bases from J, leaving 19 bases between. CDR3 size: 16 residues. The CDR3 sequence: CATSGNQGSFYNEQFF. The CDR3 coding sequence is TGTGCCACCAGTGGGAACCAGGGCTCTTTTTACAATGAGCAGTTCTTC.

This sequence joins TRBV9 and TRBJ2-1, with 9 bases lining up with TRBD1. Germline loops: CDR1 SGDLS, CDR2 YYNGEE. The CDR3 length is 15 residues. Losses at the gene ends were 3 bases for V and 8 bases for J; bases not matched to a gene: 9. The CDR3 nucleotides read TGTGCCAGCAGCGGATCCGGGACAGGGTTCCATGAGCAGTTCTTC. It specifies CASSGSGTGFHEQFF.

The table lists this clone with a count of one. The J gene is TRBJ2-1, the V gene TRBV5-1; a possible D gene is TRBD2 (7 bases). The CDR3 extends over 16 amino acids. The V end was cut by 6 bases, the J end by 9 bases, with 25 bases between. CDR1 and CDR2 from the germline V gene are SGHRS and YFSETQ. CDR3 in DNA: TGCGCCAGCACCCTCGGGGGCGGGAGTTCCTCGAGTGAGCAGTTCTTC. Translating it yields CASTLGGGSSSSEQFF.

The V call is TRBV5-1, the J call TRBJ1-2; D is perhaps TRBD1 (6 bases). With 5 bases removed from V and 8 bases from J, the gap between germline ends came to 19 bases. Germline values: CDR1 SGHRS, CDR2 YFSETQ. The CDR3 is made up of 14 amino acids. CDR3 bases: TGCGCCAGCAGTTTAACAGGGTTTACTATCGGCTACACCTTC. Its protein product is CASSLTGFTIGYTF.

CDR3 sequence reads: CASTNRAGVVTGELFF. In DNA form, the CDR3 reads TGTGCCAGCACCAACCGAGCGGGAGTTGTGACCGGGGAGCTGTTTTTT. V is TRBV5-4 and J is TRBJ2-2; 8 bases match TRBD2. V trimming: 6 bases; J trimming: 5 bases; junction bases outside the gene matches: 12. The germline V gene encodes CDR1 SGHNT and CDR2 YYREEE (reference sequence). The CDR3 length is 16 residues.

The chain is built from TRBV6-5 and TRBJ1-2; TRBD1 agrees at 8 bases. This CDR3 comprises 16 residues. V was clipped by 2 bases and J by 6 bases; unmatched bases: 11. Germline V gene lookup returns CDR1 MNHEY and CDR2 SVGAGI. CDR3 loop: CASSYQIRQGMDGYTF. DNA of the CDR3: TGTGCCAGCAGTTACCAAATTAGACAGGGGATGGATGGCTACACCTTC.

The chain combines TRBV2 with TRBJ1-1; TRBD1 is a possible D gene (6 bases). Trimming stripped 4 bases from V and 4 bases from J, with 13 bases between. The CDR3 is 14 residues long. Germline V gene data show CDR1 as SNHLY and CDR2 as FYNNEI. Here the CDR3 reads CASSVNRVGTEAFF. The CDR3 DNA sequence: TGTGCCAGCAGTGTAAACAGGGTGGGCACTGAAGCTTTCTTT.

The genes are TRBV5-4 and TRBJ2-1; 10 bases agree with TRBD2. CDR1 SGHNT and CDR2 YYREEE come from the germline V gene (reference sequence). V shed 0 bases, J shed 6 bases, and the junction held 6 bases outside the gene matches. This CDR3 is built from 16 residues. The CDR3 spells CASSLGSGGVSNEQFF. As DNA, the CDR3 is TGTGCCAGCAGCTTGGGGAGCGGGGGGGTAAGCAATGAGCAGTTCTTC.

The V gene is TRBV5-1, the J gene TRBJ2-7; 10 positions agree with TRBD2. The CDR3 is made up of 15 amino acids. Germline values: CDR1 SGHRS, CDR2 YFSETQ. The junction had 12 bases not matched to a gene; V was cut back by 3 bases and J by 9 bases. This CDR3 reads CASSSYLAGDLGQYF. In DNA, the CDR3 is TGCGCCAGCAGCTCCTACCTAGCGGGGGACCTCGGGCAGTACTTC.

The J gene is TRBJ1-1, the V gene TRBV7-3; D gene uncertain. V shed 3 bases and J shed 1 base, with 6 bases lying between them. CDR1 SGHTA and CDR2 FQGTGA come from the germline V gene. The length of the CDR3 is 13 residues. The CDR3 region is CASSFSGNTEAFF. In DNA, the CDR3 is TGTGCCAGCAGCTTCTCGGGGAACACTGAAGCTTTCTTT.